This entry describes one T cell receptor beta chain. Germline-derived CDR1 and CDR2 are DFQATT and SNEGSKA (reference sequence). The CDR3 loop spans 11 amino acids. The V and J ends lost 3 bases and 3 bases respectively, with 6 bases between them. This specimen belongs to a study of T-cell reconstitution after alpha-beta-depleted transplantation in children. Construction of the TCRbeta library involved unique molecular identifiers. TCRdb reanalysed the PCR reads using MiXCR and keeps one entry per CDR3 protein. The sample contains 640,000 or so distinct CDR3 sequences, over 15% of which appear only once.

The chain has TRBV20-1 and TRBJ2-7, with unresolved D. The sequence came from a human donor who donated a stem cell graft to a child with acute myeloid leukemia. The specimen was PBMCs from the stem cell graft donor, collected from the stem cell graft. The CDR3 DNA is TGCAGTGCTAGCCCCGACTACGAGCAGTACTTC. Protein product: CSASPDYEQYF.